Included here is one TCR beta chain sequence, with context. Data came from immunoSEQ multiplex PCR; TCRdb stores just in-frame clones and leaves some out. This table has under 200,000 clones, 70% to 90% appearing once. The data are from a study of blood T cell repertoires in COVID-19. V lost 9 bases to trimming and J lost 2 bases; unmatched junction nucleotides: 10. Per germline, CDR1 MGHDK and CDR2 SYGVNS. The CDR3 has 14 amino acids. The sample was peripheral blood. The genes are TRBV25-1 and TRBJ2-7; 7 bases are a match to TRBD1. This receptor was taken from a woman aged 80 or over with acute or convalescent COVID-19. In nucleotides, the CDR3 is TGTGCCAGTACCGAGGGGGCGTCAACCTACGAGCAGTACTTC. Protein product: CASTEGASTYEQYF.